This TCR beta chain is drawn from a study of T cells in tuberculosis (dated by TCRdb to about 2018). Regarding the research as a whole: The study combined CD1B tetramers and high-throughput TCR immunosequencing to characterize T cells specific for the mycobacterial lipid antigen glucose monomycolate (GMM). Findings and caveats that apply to the study as a whole: T cells that bind the CD1B-GMM tetramer with low affinity may have been missed by the stringent sort gate.

TCR-alpha and TCR-beta chains were sequenced unpaired, so chain pairing information was not available. The immunoSEQ multiplex PCR assay was used to generate TCR libraries, with TCR-beta and/or TCR-alpha/delta assays applied to each sample. The amplified TCR libraries were sequenced using the Illumina high-throughput platform. For the original study's pipeline: Clustering and dimensionality reduction were performed using pairwise TCRdist distances among GMM-specific receptors from ex vivo sorted or in vitro expanded T cells. Sequence motifs, defined by gene usage and CDR3 content, were tested for enrichment in tetramer-positive compared with tetramer-negative populations. This is the immuneACCESS table as TCRdb keeps it, with only in-frame sequences that have V and J called. A part of the clones is gone; compared with another copy, unresolved V genes explain less than half, and the rest is unexplained. V and J calls and clone size are copied from that table; D and trimming were computed from the DNA. The sample table contains approximately 57,000 clones; only one count was recorded for 88% of them. The biggest ten clones account for about a fifth of the sample.

Worth noting for this clone: Base qualities are not at hand, and no much larger clone is one base apart.

The cysteine opens and the phenylalanine closes a CDR3 of 12 amino acids. Left in the record is the CDR3 DNA by itself, 36 bases read in frame from the first base. The germline V end is reduced by 9 bases and the J end by 2 bases; junction bases left unmatched: 2. Per the germline V gene, MNHEY is the CDR1 and SVGAGI is the CDR2. Thawed, overnight-rested PBMC were stained with GMM-loaded CD1B tetramer, a Live/Dead dye and anti-CD3, then sorted on a FACS Aria II. The CD1B tetramers were loaded with C32 glucose monomycolate that had been purified from Rhodococcus equi. Before cryopreservation, the PBMC used for tetramer sorting had been depleted of CD14-expressing monocytes for a separate study. About 100,000 tetramer-negative cells were sorted from each donor and analyzed alongside the tetramer-positive cells. GMM-loaded CD1B tetramers were used to sort antigen-specific T cells from a few healthy South African adults.

The TCR comes from an adult woman with latent tuberculosis. The source material was CD1b-GMM tetramer-negative cells sorted from PBMCs. The cell subset or site label corresponds to: T cells not binding CD1B-GMM tetramer, sorted from same donor. The rearranged segments are TRBV6-5 and TRBJ1-2, with 8 bases aligning to TRBD1. The DNA sequence is TGTGCCAGTCGGACAGGGAACTATGGCTACACCTTC. The resulting protein is CASRTGNYGYTF.